Following are 13 T cell receptor beta chains from one sample sequenced in a study of cytomegalovirus exposure and HLA in healthy donors (TCRdb year 2017). The method was the immunoSEQ multiplex PCR assay. For the multiplex PCR, a mixture combining 60 forward primers for TCR Vbeta segments and 13 reverse primers for TCR Jbeta segments was used. Drawn from immuneACCESS, this table holds only the in-frame rearrangements with V and J called that TCRdb kept. Clones are partly lost; checked studies trace under half to an unresolved V gene and leave the rest unexplained. The sample contains approximately 79,000 clones, over 70% of them found a single time. The biggest ten clones account for around 1.5% of the sample. Specimen: PBMCs. The receptors shown here come from a man aged 35 to 55 in good health and CMV-seronegative.

This clone was seen more than once but under ten times. The junction departs from germline at one end; a sequencing error may be responsible. This chain joins TRBV7-9 and TRBJ1-3, with D hard to call. CDR3 length: 16 residues. CDR1 is SEHNR, CDR2 FQNEAQ, per germline (reference sequence). The CDR3 sequence: CSSSLVSLNSGNTIYF. CDR3 nucleotide sequence: TGTTCCAGCAGCTTAGTTAGCCTGAACTCTGGAAACACCATATATTTT. The full variable domain, completed using reference TRBV7-9 and TRBJ1-3, is DTGVSQNPRHKITKRGQNVTFRCDPISEHNRLYWYRQTLGQGPEFLTYFQNEAQLEKSRLLSDRFSAERPKGSFSTLEIQRTEQGDSAMYLCSSSLVSLNSGNTIYFGEGSWLTVV.

V gene TRBV6-5 combines with J gene TRBJ2-7; D possibly corresponds to TRBD2 (6 bases). V lost 5 bases and J 4 bases, leaving 12 bases between the germline ends. Looked up from germline, CDR1 is MNHEY and CDR2 is SVGAGI. CDR3 length: 13 amino acids. CDR3 nucleotide sequence: TGTGCCAGCAGTCGCCCTGGGACTTACGAGCAGTACTTC. Residues: CASSRPGTYEQYF.

V is TRBV9 and J is TRBJ1-6, with D perhaps TRBD1 (6 bases). CDR1 is SGDLS, CDR2 YYNGEE, per germline. The CDR3 consists of 15 residues. V was clipped by 2 bases and J by 10 bases, with 16 bases between them. CDR3 sequence (DNA): TGTGCCAGCAGCGTCTCAGGGCAGGGGAACTCACCCCTCCACTTT. Its protein is CASSVSGQGNSPLHF.

This clone was found a few times. V usage is TRBV11-3 and J usage is TRBJ1-1, with D uncertain. CDR3 length equals 13 residues. Germline values: CDR1 SGHNT, CDR2 YENEEA. Trimming stripped 0 bases from V and 5 bases from J, with 7 bases between. In nucleotides, the CDR3 is TGTGCCAGCAGCTTAGATGCGGGGACTGAAGCTTTCTTT. It yields the protein CASSLDAGTEAFF.

This chain joins TRBV6-6 and TRBJ2-7; 8 bases fit TRBD1. The CDR3 contains 15 residues. J lost 3 bases, V lost 2 bases, and 6 bases had no gene match. Per the germline V gene, CDR1 is MNHNY and CDR2 is SVGAGI (reference sequence). CDR3 protein: CASSYRTTGGYEQYF. CDR3 in DNA: TGTGCCAGCAGTTACAGAACCACAGGGGGCTACGAGCAGTACTTC.

V is TRBV28 and J is TRBJ2-7; possibly TRBD1 for D (6 bases). Germline values: CDR1 MDHEN, CDR2 SYDVKM. V was clipped by 8 bases and J by 4 bases, with 9 bases between them. This CDR3 contains 11 residues. The CDR3 coding sequence is TGTGCCAGCGAAGGACAGTACGAGCAGTACTTC. Its protein is CASEGQYEQYF.

This sequence joins TRBV5-1 and TRBJ1-5; 7 bases fit TRBD1. V lost 4 bases and J lost 2; bases outside the gene matches: 3. The CDR3 consists of 14 residues. Germline V gene lookup returns CDR1 SGHRS and CDR2 YFSETQ. The DNA of the CDR3 is TGCGCCAGCAGCGACGGACAGGGCAATCAGCCCCAGCATTTT. Protein product: CASSDGQGNQPQHF.

The rearrangement joins TRBV2 to TRBJ2-3; possible D gene TRBD1, 6 bases. The length of the CDR3 is 15 residues. Germline CDR1 reads SNHLY; CDR2 reads FYNNEI. V dropped 6 bases and J dropped 0 bases, with 13 bases sitting between them. This CDR3 reads CASRNRVGSTDTQYF. The CDR3 DNA reads as TGTGCCAGCAGGAACAGGGTGGGGAGCACAGATACGCAGTATTTT.

The J gene is TRBJ2-6, the V gene TRBV5-1; tentatively, D is TRBD1 (5 bases). V lost 4 bases and J 1 base, leaving 9 bases between the germline ends. The CDR3 has 15 residues. Germline CDR1 SGHRS, CDR2 YFSETQ. The CDR3 DNA sequence: TGCGCCAGCAGCCCGCAGGGTTCTGGGGCCAACGTCCTGACTTTC. Protein sequence: CASSPQGSGANVLTF.

This clone was observed a few times. This sequence joins TRBV25-1 and TRBJ1-5, with TRBD1 as a possible D gene (6 bases). Germline lookup yields CDR1 MGHDK and CDR2 SYGVNS. This CDR3 is 13 amino acids long. V lost 6 bases, J lost 5 bases, and 11 bases lay in between. The CDR3 is CASSRDNDQPQHF. CDR3 bases: TGTGCCAGCAGCCGGGACAACGATCAGCCCCAGCATTTT.

This clone was detected only once. The chain carries TRBV7-8 and TRBJ2-2; maybe TRBD1 (5 bases). The CDR3 spans 14 residues. V gave up 5 bases and J gave up 3 bases, with 10 bases separating them. Germline assignment: CDR1 SGHVS and CDR2 FQNEAQ. The CDR3 sequence is CASSPRRDTGELFF. The CDR3 DNA reads as TGTGCCAGCAGCCCGCGCAGGGACACCGGGGAGCTGTTTTTT.

The CDR3 protein is CAISESKGGVTTEAFF. CDR3 sequence (DNA): TGTGCCATCAGTGAGTCGAAGGGAGGGGTGACCACTGAAGCTTTCTTT. The chain joins TRBV10-3 to TRBJ1-1, with D maybe TRBD1 (5 bases). CDR3 length: 16 amino acids. Trimming removed 0 bases from V and 4 bases from J, with 15 bases in between. Germline-derived CDR1 and CDR2 are ENHRY and SYGVKD.

This chain links TRBV5-4 with TRBJ2-1; 7 bases fit TRBD1. Germline-derived CDR1 and CDR2 are SGHNT and YYREEE (reference sequence). V lost 3 bases and J lost 4; bases outside the gene matches: 1. The CDR3 length is 13 residues. The CDR3 protein is CASSSGQYNEQFF. The DNA of the CDR3 is TGTGCCAGCAGCTCGGGACAGTACAATGAGCAGTTCTTC.